The rows below give T cell receptor beta chains drawn from one sample of a study of CD8 T cells in ankylosing spondylitis. TCRdb passed the 5' RACE reads through MiXCR, listing each CDR3 protein once. Of approximately 220,000 distinct CDR3 sequences listed, roughly 18% are singletons. Material for sequencing was blood, either unsorted or a sorted T cell fraction (not recorded which). Every receptor here comes from a male donor with ankylosing spondylitis. The conserved cysteine and the conserved F or W are not part of the CDR3 here. A D gene is named only where the DNA matches it firmly.

NA	TRBV5-1	TRBJ2-7	ASSLAGTYEQY
TRBD2	TRBV7-9	TRBJ2-7	ASSPPGGSRSYEQY
NA	TRBV7-9	TRBJ2-7	ASSPRAPGPAGEQY
NA	TRBV11-1	TRBJ2-7	ASSLSDYEQY
TRBD2	TRBV4-1	TRBJ2-5	ASSHSTSEEAETQY
NA	TRBV27	TRBJ2-2	ASSLLSTAANTGELF
NA	TRBV5-1	TRBJ2-3	ASSPAENPFREDTQY
TRBD1	TRBV3-1	TRBJ2-1	ASSYPPGQGVYEQF
TRBD2	TRBV2	TRBJ2-1	ASSEAGGPYNEQF
NA	TRBV15	TRBJ1-2	ATSGGGAGAPDYGYT
TRBD2	TRBV3-1	TRBJ2-3	ASSQGLAGADTQY
TRBD1	TRBV7-2	TRBJ1-1	ASSTWTGGHTEAF
NA	TRBV12-3/TRBV12-4	TRBJ1-4	ASSPTGAGVNEKLF
NA	TRBV7-8	TRBJ1-4	ASSFLQGTEKLF
NA	TRBV7-9	TRBJ2-5	ASSPRPGERNQETQY
NA	TRBV29-1	TRBJ2-7	SALMNYEQY
NA	TRBV28	TRBJ2-2	ASSLSTGYTGELF
TRBD1	TRBV15	TRBJ1-5	ATSRDRGPGQPQH
NA	TRBV9	TRBJ2-1	ASSVGDTIGQSNEQF
NA	TRBV29-1	TRBJ2-1	SVTFGEQF